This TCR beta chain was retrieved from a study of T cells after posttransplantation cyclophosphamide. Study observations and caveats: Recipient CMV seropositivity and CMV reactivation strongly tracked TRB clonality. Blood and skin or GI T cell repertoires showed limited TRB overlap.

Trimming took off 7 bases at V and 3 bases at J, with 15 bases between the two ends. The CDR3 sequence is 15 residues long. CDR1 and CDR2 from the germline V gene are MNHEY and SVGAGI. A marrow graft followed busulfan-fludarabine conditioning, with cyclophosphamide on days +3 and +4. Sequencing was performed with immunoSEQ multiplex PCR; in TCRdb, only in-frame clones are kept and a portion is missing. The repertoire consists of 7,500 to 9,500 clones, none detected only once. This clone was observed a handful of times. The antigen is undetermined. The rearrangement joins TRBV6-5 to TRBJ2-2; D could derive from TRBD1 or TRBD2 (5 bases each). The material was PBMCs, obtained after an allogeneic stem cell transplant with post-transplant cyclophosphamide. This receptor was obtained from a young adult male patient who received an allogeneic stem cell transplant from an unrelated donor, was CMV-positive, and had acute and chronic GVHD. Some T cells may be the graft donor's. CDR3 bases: TGTGCCAGCACCACGCGGCAGGGAGACACCGGGGAGCTGTTTTTT. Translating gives CASTTRQGDTGELFF.